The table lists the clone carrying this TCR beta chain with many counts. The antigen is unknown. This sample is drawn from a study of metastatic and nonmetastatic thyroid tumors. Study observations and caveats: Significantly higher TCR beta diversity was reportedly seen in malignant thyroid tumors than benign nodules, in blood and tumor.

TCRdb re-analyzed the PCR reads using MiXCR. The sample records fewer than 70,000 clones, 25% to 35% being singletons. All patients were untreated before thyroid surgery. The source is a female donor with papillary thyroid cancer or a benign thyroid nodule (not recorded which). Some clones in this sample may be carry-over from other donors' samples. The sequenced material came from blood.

CDR3 sequence reads: CAWSPGTGGLTDTQYF. The CDR3 DNA follows: TGTGCCTGGAGCCCGGGGACAGGGGGTCTCACAGATACGCAGTATTTT. The gene calls are TRBV30 and TRBJ2-3, with TRBD1 matching 11 bases. Germline-derived CDR1 and CDR2 are GTSNPN and SVGIG (reference sequence). The V segment lost 3 bases and the J segment 2 bases; nucleotides outside the gene matches: 7. The CDR3 covers 16 residues. The full variable domain, in which reference TRBV30 and TRBJ2-3 provide the parts outside the CDR3, is SQTIHQWPATLVQPVGSPLSLECTVEGTSNPNLYWYRQAAGRGLQLLFYSVGIGQISSEVPQNLSASRPQDRQFILSSKKLLLSDSGFYLCAWSPGTGGLTDTQYFGPGTRLTVL.